This TCR beta chain originates from a study of cytomegalovirus exposure and HLA in healthy donors. The PCR was carried out with 60 Vbeta primers and 13 Jbeta primers. Some clones are missing from TCRdb's copy, which holds only in-frame ones; the method was immunoSEQ multiplex PCR. Its table lists approximately 70,000 clones. Germline values: CDR1 GTSNPN, CDR2 SVGIG (reference sequence). CDR3 length: 11 amino acids. Trimming took 5 bases from V and 4 from J, leaving 8 bases between them. The sample comprised PBMCs. The origin of this receptor is a woman aged 35 to 49 in good health and CMV-seropositive. V and J are TRBV30 and TRBJ1-1; the D is unclear. CDR3 nucleotide sequence: TGTGCCTGGCTTAGTGTCACTGAAGCTTTCTTT. This sequence encodes CAWLSVTEAFF.